The 8 T cell receptor beta chains below were found in one sample sequenced in a study of response to subunit inactivated influenza vaccine. TCRdb ran MiXCR on the RT-PCR reads and lists one entry per CDR3 protein. The sample contains approximately 680,000 distinct CDR3 sequences, around 14% of which appear only once. The sequencing used PBMCs from blood, collected roughly 12 days after vaccination. The receptors come from a man in his fifties who received an inactivated influenza vaccine.

J is TRBJ2-7 and V is TRBV20-1, with 11 bases lining up with TRBD2. V dropped 4 bases and J dropped 1; count of bases not matched to a gene: 6. Germline V gene lookup returns CDR1 DFQATT and CDR2 SNEGSKA (reference sequence). The CDR3 sequence is 15 residues long. The CDR3 loop is CSATPRTSGSYEQYF. CDR3 nucleotide sequence: TGCAGTGCTACCCCCCGGACTAGCGGGTCCTACGAGCAGTACTTC.

This clonotype appeared a few times. The chain combines TRBV5-1 with TRBJ1-2; D ambiguous. The CDR3 has 14 residues. Trimming pared 0 bases from V and 3 bases from J, leaving 9 bases between. Germline V gene data show CDR1 as SGHRS and CDR2 as YFSETQ. Written as DNA, the CDR3 is TGCGCCAGCAGCTTGGAGGGCACCGACTATGGCTACACCTTC. Its translation is CASSLEGTDYGYTF.

The genes are TRBV4-3 and TRBJ2-3; unclear D gene. The CDR3 is 16 amino acids. Germline CDR1 and CDR2: LGHNA and YSLEER. V lost 2 bases to trimming and J lost 0 bases, with 12 bases between them. The CDR3 DNA reads TGCGCCAGCAGCCAATTAATCGACCCTAGCACAGATACGCAGTATTTT. This gives the protein CASSQLIDPSTDTQYF.

This chain joins TRBV10-2 and TRBJ1-5; unclear D gene. Germline CDR1 WSHSY, CDR2 SAAADI. The CDR3 has 13 residues. With 0 bases removed from V and 3 bases from J, the gap between germline ends came to 3 bases. The CDR3 DNA follows: TGCGCCAGCAGTGAGTCCCCCAATCAGCCCCAGCATTTT. Protein product: CASSESPNQPQHF.

This clonotype appeared a few times. V is TRBV2 and J is TRBJ1-5; 7 nucleotides line up with TRBD1. The CDR3 is 13 residues long. Germline V gene data show CDR1 as SNHLY and CDR2 as FYNNEI. V was clipped by 8 bases and J by 4 bases; unmatched bases: 5. CDR3 region: CASGDSRNQPQHF. The CDR3 bases are TGTGCCAGCGGGGACAGTAGGAATCAGCCCCAGCATTTT.

This clonotype was counted a few times. The chain combines TRBV4-2 with TRBJ2-2, with 12 positions matching TRBD2. Germline values: CDR1 LGHNA, CDR2 YNFKEQ. This CDR3 region has 18 residues. J lost 6 bases, V lost 0 bases, and 8 bases had no gene match. CDR3 residues: CASSQDLRLAGAAGELFF. The CDR3 coding sequence is TGTGCCAGCAGCCAAGATCTGCGACTAGCGGGAGCCGCCGGGGAGCTGTTTTTT.

This clonotype occurred a few times. The chain employs TRBV4-3 and TRBJ2-1; 9 nucleotides align to TRBD2. CDR3 length: 19 residues. Germline CDR1 LGHNA, CDR2 YSLEER. Trimming took 0 bases from V and 5 from J; bases not matched to a gene: 14. The CDR3 reads CASSQDLSRRGTSNNEQFF. CDR3 nucleotide sequence: TGCGCCAGCAGCCAAGATCTTTCCCGGAGGGGGACTAGCAACAATGAGCAGTTCTTC.

This rearrangement joins TRBV6-1 to TRBJ2-5; D call uncertain. The V and J ends lost 5 bases and 5 bases respectively, with 18 bases between them. This CDR3 spans 15 amino acids. The germline V gene has CDR1 MNHNS and CDR2 SASEGT. The CDR3 coding sequence is TGTGCCAGCAGTCCCCCAGGCCCCTTGAGGGAGACCCAGTACTTC. This encodes CASSPPGPLRETQYF.